The subject of this entry is one T cell receptor (beta chain). Its specificity is unknown. Primers included in the PCR were 60 Vbeta and 13 Jbeta primers. TCRdb's table, derived via immunoSEQ multiplex PCR, lists solely in-frame clones and lacks some. The sample records about 180,000 clones, roughly 87% being singletons. The data stem from a study of cytomegalovirus exposure and HLA in healthy donors. Overall study results and limits: Researchers catalogued over 150 TCR beta chains as cytomegalovirus-associated. Among immune exposure information, only CMV serostatus was available.

The receptor comes from a woman between 50 and 59 years old in good health and CMV-seronegative. The sample taken for sequencing was PBMCs.

The chain's CDR3 is CASSQAGAGNTIYF. In DNA form, the CDR3 reads TGTGCCAGCAGCCAGGCGGGGGCTGGAAACACCATATATTTT. The gene calls are TRBV28 and TRBJ1-3; the D gene is possibly TRBD1 (5 bases). The V gene's germline CDR1 is MDHEN and CDR2 SYDVKM. V lost 6 bases, J lost 2 bases, and 11 bases lay in between. The CDR3 has 14 residues.